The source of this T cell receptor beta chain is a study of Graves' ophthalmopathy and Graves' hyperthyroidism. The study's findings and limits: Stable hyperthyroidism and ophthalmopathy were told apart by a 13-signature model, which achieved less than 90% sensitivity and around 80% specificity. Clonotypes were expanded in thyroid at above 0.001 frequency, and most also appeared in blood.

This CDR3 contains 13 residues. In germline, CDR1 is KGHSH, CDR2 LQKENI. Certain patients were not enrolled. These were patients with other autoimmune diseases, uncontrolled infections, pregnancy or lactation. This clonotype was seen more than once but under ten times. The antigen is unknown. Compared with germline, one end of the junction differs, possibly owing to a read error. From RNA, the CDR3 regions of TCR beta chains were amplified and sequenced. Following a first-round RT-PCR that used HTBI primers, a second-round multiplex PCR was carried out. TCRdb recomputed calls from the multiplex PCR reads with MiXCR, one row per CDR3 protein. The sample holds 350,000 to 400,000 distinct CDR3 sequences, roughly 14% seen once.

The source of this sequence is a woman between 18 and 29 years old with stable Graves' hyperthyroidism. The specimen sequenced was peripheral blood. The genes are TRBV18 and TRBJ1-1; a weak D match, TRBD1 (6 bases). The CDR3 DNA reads TGTGTCAGCTCACAGGGACTTAACACTGAAGCTTTCTTT. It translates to CVSSQGLNTEAFF.